This T cell receptor (beta chain) was sequenced during a study of cytomegalovirus exposure and HLA in healthy donors. This CDR3 has 13 residues. Germline loops: CDR1 SGHTA, CDR2 FQGNSA. Trimming removed 5 bases at V and 3 bases at J, with 8 bases between. Clones were read by immunoSEQ multiplex PCR, and TCRdb kept only the in-frame ones, dropping some. The sample carries about 60,000 clones, approximately 96% recorded once. Study-wide results and limits: The study labeled 150 to 200 TCR beta chains cytomegalovirus-associated. Cytomegalovirus status, reportedly, was diagnosed with high specificity and sensitivity by the classifier. In the roughly 120 validation repertoires, approximately 94% of cluster scores exceeded 0, per a later analysis.

Concerning this clone itself: What it recognizes is unknown.

The sequence derives from a man aged 18 to 35 in good health and CMV-seronegative. The chain recombines TRBV7-2 with TRBJ2-1; D is undetermined. The specimen was PBMCs. In DNA, the CDR3 is TGTGCCAGCAGCCCCGACAACTACAATGAGCAGTTCTTC. This gives the protein CASSPDNYNEQFF.